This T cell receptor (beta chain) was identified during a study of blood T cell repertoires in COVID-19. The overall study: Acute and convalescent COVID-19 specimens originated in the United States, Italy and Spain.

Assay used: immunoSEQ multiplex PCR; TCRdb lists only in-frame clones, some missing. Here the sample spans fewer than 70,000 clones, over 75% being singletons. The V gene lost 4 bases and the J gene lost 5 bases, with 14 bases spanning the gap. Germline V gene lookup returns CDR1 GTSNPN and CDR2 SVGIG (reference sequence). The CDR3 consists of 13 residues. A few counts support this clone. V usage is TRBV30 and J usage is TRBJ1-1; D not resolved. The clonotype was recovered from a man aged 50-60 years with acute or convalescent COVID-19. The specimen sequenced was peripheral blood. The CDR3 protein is CAWIGLRRTEAFF. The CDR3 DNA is TGTGCCTGGATAGGGCTCAGGAGGACTGAAGCTTTCTTT.